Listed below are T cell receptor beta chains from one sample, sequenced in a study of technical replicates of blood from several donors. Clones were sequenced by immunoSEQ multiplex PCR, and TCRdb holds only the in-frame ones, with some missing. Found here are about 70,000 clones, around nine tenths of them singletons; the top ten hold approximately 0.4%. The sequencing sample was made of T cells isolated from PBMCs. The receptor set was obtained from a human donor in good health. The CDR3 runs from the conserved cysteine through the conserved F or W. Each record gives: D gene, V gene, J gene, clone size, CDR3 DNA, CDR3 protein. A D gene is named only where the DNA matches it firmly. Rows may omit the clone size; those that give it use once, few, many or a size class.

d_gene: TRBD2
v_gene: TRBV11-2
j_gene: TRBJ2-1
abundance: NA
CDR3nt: TGTGCCAGCAGCTGGATAGCGGGAGGGGTCAATGAGCAGTTCTTC
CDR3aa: CASSWIAGGVNEQFF

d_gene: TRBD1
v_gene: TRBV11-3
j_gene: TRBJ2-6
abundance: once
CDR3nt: TGTGCCAGCAGTCCACAGGGGTCTGGGGCCAACGTCCTGACTTTC
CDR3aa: CASSPQGSGANVLTF

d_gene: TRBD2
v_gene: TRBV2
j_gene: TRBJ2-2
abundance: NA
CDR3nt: TGTGCCAGCAGCCGGGAGGGCCTGTCCGGGGAGCTGTTTTTT
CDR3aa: CASSREGLSGELFF

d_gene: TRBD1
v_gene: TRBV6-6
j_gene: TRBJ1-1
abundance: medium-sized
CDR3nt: TGTGCCAGCACTAGACAGGGGATCACTGAAGCTTTCTTT
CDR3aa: CASTRQGITEAFF

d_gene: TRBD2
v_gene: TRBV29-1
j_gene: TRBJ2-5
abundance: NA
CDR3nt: TGCAGCGTTGACCGACTAGCGGGACATGAAGAGACCCAGTACTTC
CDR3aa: CSVDRLAGHEETQYF

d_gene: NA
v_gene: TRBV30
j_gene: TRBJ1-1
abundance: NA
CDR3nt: TGTGCCTGGAGTGTCGGGTTAGAAGCTTTCTTT
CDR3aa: CAWSVGLEAFF

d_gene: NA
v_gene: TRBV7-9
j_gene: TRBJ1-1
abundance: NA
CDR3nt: TGTGCCAGCACCGGAGAAACAGGGAACACTGAAGCTTTCTTT
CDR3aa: CASTGETGNTEAFF

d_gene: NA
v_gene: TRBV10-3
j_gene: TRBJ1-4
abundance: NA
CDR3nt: TGTGCCATCAGTAGAAACACGGAGGAAAAACTGTTTTTT
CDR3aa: CAISRNTEEKLFF

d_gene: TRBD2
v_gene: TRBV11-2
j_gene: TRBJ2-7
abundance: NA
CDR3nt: TGTGCCAGCAGCACATGGACTAGCGCTACCTACGAGCAGTACTTC
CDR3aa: CASSTWTSATYEQYF

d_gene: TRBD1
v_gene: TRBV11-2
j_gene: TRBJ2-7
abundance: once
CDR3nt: TGTGCCAGCAGACTCGGACAGGGGGACTCCTACGAGCAGTACTTC
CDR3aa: CASRLGQGDSYEQYF

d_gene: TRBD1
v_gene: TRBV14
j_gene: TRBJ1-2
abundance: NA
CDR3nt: TGTGCCAGCAGCCAAGGGTTACAGGGGTTAGGTCTTTTGTACACCTTC
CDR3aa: CASSQGLQGLGLLYTF

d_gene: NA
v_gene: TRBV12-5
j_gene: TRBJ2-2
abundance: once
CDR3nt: TGTGCTAGTGGTTTGGTATTAACAAGCGGAGGCCTGGCTTTGGACACCGGGGAGCTGTTTTTT
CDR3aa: CASGLVLTSGGLALDTGELFF

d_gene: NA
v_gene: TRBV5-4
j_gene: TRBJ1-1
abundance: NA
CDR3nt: TGTACTTCGGGGTTAGGCACTGAAGCTTTCTTT
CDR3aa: CTSGLGTEAFF

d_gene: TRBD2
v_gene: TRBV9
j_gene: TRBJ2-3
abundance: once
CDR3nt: TGTGCCAGCAGCGTAGAAGCTGCGGGAGAGGGCACAGATACGCAGTATTTT
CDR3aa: CASSVEAAGEGTDTQYF

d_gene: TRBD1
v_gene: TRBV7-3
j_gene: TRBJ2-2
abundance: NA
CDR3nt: TGTGCCAGCAGCCCAACAGGGGTATATACCGGGGAGCTGTTTTTT
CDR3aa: CASSPTGVYTGELFF

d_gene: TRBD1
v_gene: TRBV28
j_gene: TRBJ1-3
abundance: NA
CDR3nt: TGTGCCAGCAGCCGCACAGGGGGCATTGGAAACACCATATATTTT
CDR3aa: CASSRTGGIGNTIYF

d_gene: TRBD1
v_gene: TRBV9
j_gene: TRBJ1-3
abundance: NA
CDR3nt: TGTGCCAGCAGCGTAGTCCCGGGACAGGGGAAGGCTGGAAACACCATATATTTT
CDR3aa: CASSVVPGQGKAGNTIYF

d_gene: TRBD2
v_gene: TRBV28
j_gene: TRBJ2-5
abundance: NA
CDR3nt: TGTGCCAGCAGTTTTCTTTCTAGCGGGTCAGAGACCCAGTACTTC
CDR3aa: CASSFLSSGSETQYF